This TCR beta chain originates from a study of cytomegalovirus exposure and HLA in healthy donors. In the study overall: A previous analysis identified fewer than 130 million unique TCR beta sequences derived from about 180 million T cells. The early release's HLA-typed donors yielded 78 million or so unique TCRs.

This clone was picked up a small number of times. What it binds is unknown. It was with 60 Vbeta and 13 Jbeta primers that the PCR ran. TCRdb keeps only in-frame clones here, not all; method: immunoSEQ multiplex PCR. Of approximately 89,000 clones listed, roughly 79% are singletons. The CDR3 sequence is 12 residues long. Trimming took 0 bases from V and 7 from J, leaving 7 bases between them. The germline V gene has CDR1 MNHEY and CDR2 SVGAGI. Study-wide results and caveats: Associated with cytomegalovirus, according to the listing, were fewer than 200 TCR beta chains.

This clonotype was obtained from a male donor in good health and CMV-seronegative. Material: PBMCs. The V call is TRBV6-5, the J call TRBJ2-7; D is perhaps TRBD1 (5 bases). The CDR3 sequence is CASSYSGREQYF. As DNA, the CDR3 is TGTGCCAGCAGTTACTCGGGGCGGGAGCAGTACTTC.